This T cell receptor (beta chain) was recorded in a study of siplizumab effects on memory and regulatory T cells. Study-level findings and limits: In controls, 25% to 30% of mappable alloreactive CD4+ clones were Treg-derived on average, versus roughly 69% with siplizumab. For siplizumab cultures, the suppressive function of their proliferating Tregs was not confirmed. Memory T cells appeared less diverse than naive cells, which seemed to contribute substantially to alloresponse.

Per sample, some 100,000 TCR templates were assayed. Sequenced by immunoSEQ multiplex PCR; TCRdb stores in-frame clones only, minus some. Found here are fewer than 120,000 clones, 80% to 95% of them singletons; the top ten hold about 1.5%. About this clone: No antigen is known for it.

Looked up from germline, CDR1 is SGHRS and CDR2 is YFSETQ. This CDR3 region has 17 residues. V gave up 4 bases and J gave up 3 bases; unmatched junction bases: 5. The source is a human donor in good health. The chain has TRBV5-1 and TRBJ2-3; 16 bases match TRBD2. Sequences were obtained from CD4+ T cells sorted from blood. DNA of the CDR3: TGCGCCAGCAGCGCCGGGACTAGCGGGAGGGGAACAGATACGCAGTATTTT. Translation gives CASSAGTSGRGTDTQYF.